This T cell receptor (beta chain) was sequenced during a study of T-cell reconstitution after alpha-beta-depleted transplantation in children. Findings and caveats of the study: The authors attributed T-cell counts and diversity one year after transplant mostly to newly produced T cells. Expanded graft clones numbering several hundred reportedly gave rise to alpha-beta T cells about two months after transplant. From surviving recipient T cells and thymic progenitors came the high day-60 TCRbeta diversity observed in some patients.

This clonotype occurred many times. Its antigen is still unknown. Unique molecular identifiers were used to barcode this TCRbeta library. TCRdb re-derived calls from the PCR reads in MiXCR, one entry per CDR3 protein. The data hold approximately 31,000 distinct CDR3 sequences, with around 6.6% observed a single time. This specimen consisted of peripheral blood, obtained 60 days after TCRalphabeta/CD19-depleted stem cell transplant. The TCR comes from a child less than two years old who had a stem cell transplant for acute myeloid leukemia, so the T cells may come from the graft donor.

CDR3 nucleotides: TGTGCCAGCAGTCTGGACTCGAAAGAGACCCAGTACTTC. Residues: CASSLDSKETQYF. This sequence joins TRBV2 and TRBJ2-5; a weak D match, TRBD2 (5 bases). Trimming left V 5 bases short and J 3 bases short, with 10 bases between. Germline assignment: CDR1 SNHLY and CDR2 FYNNEI. This CDR3 comprises 13 residues.